These 8 T cell receptor beta chains were sequenced from one sample in a study of blood T cell repertoires in COVID-19. Sequencing used immunoSEQ multiplex PCR; TCRdb keeps in-frame clones, though not all of them. The sample holds around 280,000 clones, around 92% seen once. Input material: peripheral blood. The receptor source for this set is a young woman with COVID-19, enrolled during active disease.

The CDR3, as DNA: TGCGCCACCAGAAGTAGCGGGATTTACAATGAGCAGTTCTTC. As protein: CATRSSGIYNEQFF. V is TRBV10-2 and J is TRBJ2-1, with 8 bases identical to TRBD2. The CDR3 runs 14 residues. The junction had 9 bases not matched to a gene; V was cut back by 10 bases and J by 4 bases. Germline V gene sequence: CDR1 WSHSY, CDR2 SAAADI.

The chain employs TRBV3-1 (or the pseudogene TRBV3-2) and TRBJ1-2; 8 bases agree with TRBD1. The CDR3 length is 15 residues. The germline CDR1 and CDR2 sequences are LGHDT and YNNKEL (reference sequence). The junction had 4 bases not matched to a gene; V was cut back by 1 base and J by 3 bases. The CDR3 coding sequence is TGTGCCAGCAGCCAAGCCCGGGACAGGTACTATGGCTACACCTTC. It yields the protein CASSQARDRYYGYTF.

Only a few counts were recorded for this clone. The rearrangement links TRBV2 to TRBJ1-6; D unclear. The CDR3 spans 14 residues. Deletions cut 7 bases from V and 5 bases from J, with 12 bases between. Germline V gene data show CDR1 as SNHLY and CDR2 as FYNNEI. The CDR3 DNA is TGTGCCAGCAACCCGGTCCGGGATAATTCACCCCTCCACTTT. It codes for CASNPVRDNSPLHF.

This clone was recorded only once. V usage is TRBV19 and J usage is TRBJ1-6; D is possibly TRBD1 (5 bases). CDR1 LNHDA and CDR2 SQIVND come from the germline V gene (reference sequence). V gave up 9 bases and J gave up 1 base, with 13 bases separating them. The CDR3 consists of 15 residues. CDR3 region: CASRESWSYNSPLHF. The CDR3 bases are TGTGCCAGCAGGGAAAGTTGGTCCTATAATTCACCCCTCCACTTT.

The V call is TRBV7-4, the J call TRBJ2-7; D is possibly TRBD1 (5 bases). Germline V lookup: CDR1 SGHVT, CDR2 SQSDAQ. This CDR3 is 16 amino acids long. V lost 1 base and J lost 4, with 17 bases in between. The chain's CDR3 is CASSLGPDSSSYEQYF. DNA for the CDR3: TGTGCCAGCAGCTTAGGACCCGACAGCAGCTCATACGAGCAGTACTTC.

The chain carries TRBV6-5 and TRBJ1-5, with TRBD1 matching over 8 bases. CDR3 size: 15 residues. Germline V gives CDR1 MNHEY, CDR2 SVGAGI. V lost 6 bases and J lost 2; bases outside the gene matches: 6. Here the CDR3 reads CASSYQQGGNQPQHF. Here the CDR3 DNA reads TGTGCCAGCAGCTACCAACAGGGGGGCAATCAGCCCCAGCATTTT.

Remarks on this clone: Other DNA sequences of this sample code for an identical CDR3. This chain links TRBV5-1 with TRBJ2-7; 15 positions match TRBD2. The CDR3 contains 16 residues. CDR1 is SGHRS and CDR2 is YFSETQ in the germline V gene. The J segment lost 2 bases and the V segment lost 3 bases, leaving 3 bases of the junction unmatched. Here the CDR3 reads CASSSGLAGGPYEQYF. The CDR3 DNA reads TGCGCCAGCAGCTCCGGACTAGCGGGGGGGCCCTACGAGCAGTACTTC.

The V and J genes are TRBV29-1 and TRBJ1-2, with unresolved D. Trimming pared 3 bases from V and 11 bases from J, leaving 19 bases between. The CDR3 runs 13 residues. CDR1 and CDR2 from the germline V gene are SQVTM and ANQGSEA. Here the CDR3 reads CSVDWNEGRGYTF. The DNA of the CDR3 is TGCAGCGTTGATTGGAACGAGGGCCGAGGGTACACCTTC. Combining the CDR3 with reference TRBV29-1 and TRBJ1-2 gives the whole variable domain SAVISQKPSRDICQRGTSLTIQCQVDSQVTMMFWYRQQPGQSLTLIATANQGSEATYESGFVIDKFPISRPNLTFSTLTVSNMSPEDSSIYLCSVDWNEGRGYTFGSGTRLTVV.